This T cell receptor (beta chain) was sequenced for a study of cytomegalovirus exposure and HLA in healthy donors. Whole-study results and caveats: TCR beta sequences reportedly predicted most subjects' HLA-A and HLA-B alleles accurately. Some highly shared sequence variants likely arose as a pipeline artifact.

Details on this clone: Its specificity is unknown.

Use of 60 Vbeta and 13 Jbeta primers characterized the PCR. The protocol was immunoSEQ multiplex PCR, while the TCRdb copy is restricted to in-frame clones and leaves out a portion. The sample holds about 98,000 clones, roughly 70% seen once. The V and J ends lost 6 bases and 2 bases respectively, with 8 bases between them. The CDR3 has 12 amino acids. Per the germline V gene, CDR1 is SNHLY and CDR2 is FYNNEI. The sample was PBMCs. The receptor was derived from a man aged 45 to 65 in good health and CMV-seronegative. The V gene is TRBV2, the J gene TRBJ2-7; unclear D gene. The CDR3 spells CASRGETYEQYF. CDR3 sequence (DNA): TGTGCCAGCAGGGGCGAAACCTACGAGCAGTACTTC.